This is a list of T cell receptor beta chains from one sample in a study of CD8 T cells in Susac syndrome. One entry per CDR3 protein, called by TCRdb with MiXCR from the immunoSEQ multiplex PCR reads. This sample yields about 200,000 distinct CDR3 sequences, of which more than 85% are seen a single time; about 0.12% belongs to the top ten. Specimen: CD8+ T cells from PBMCs. The receptors come from a human donor with multiple sclerosis. Each CDR3 is given with its conserved first and last residue.

V: TRBV15
CDR3: CATSRDIGAGETQYF

V: TRBV19
CDR3: CATAQRGQQETQYF

V: TRBV3-1
CDR3: CASSQGIRTSGGRSSYEQYF

V: TRBV9
CDR3: CASSVAGGASSHNEQFF

V: TRBV11-2
CDR3: CASSLNRGSSYEQYF

V: TRBV19
CDR3: CASSMYSESYEQYF

V: TRBV7-6
CDR3: CASSLGQDSYEQYF

V: TRBV15
CDR3: CATSSGGNEKLFF

V: TRBV27
CDR3: CASSSPGQGAAEAFF

V: TRBV15
CDR3: CATSRDRSSGNTIYF

V: TRBV9
CDR3: CASSVDDIGEQFF

V: TRBV7-9
CDR3: CASSRSGLYNEQFF

V: TRBV5-1
CDR3: CASSYSGARIGEAFF

V: TRBV12-3/TRBV12-4
CDR3: CASSTGSSREYF

V: TRBV13
CDR3: CASSPRDRGLYEQYF

V: TRBV9
CDR3: CASSPAQGELFF

V: TRBV7-9
CDR3: CASTSYGLHTGELFF

V: TRBV6-5
CDR3: CASSSLPRTGGSYEQYF

V: TRBV28
CDR3: CASSSSGQNYGYTF

V: TRBV9
CDR3: CASEGQGADGYTF

V: TRBV12-5
CDR3: CASGLLPFRTGKGEQFF

V: TRBV29-1
CDR3: CSALLLTSGLNTGELFF

V: TRBV19
CDR3: CASKGGTGEAGEQYF

V: TRBV12-3/TRBV12-4
CDR3: CASSSYSGQPQHF

V: TRBV9
CDR3: CASSPRTVTRELFF

V: TRBV18
CDR3: CASSLPPPGSGNSYEQYF

V: TRBV27
CDR3: CATGPGPSYEQYF

V: TRBV29-1
CDR3: CSVDREGLAQYF

V: TRBV7-9
CDR3: CASSPKTGVETDTQYF

V: TRBV12-3/TRBV12-4
CDR3: CASSPLGQEGTSTEAFF

V: TRBV3-1
CDR3: CASGAGGLAGGMDTQYF

V: TRBV12-3/TRBV12-4
CDR3: CASSSGTGDGYTF

V: TRBV7-9
CDR3: CASSLINTDTQYF

V: TRBV6-5
CDR3: CASSITGGGSPLHF

V: TRBV7-8
CDR3: CASSLYPQGWAGELFF

V: TRBV27
CDR3: CASSFGGYPYEQYF

V: TRBV15
CDR3: CATSPPGAGPNSPLHF

V: TRBV20-1
CDR3: CSARNEGTEAFF

V: TRBV7-3
CDR3: CASSLLSGEQFF

V: TRBV6-5
CDR3: CASGSSGEYNEQFF

V: TRBV4-1
CDR3: CASSQGSGETEAFF

V: TRBV10-1
CDR3: CATISDSTGELFF

V: TRBV5-4
CDR3: CASSIGTANTEAFF

V: TRBV6-5
CDR3: CASSYHISTGELFF

V: TRBV3-1
CDR3: CASSQDPSGWETQYF

V: TRBV30
CDR3: CAWTQIVGAGYTF

V: TRBV12-3/TRBV12-4
CDR3: CASSTDSTTAYEQYF

V: TRBV4-3
CDR3: CASSQEWLGYEQYF

V: TRBV7-9
CDR3: CASSLTAMNTEAFF

V: TRBV6-5
CDR3: CASSYPSRDRDSGNTIYF

V: TRBV19
CDR3: CASSPAGATYEQYF

V: TRBV11-2
CDR3: CASSPPPGDDYTF

V: TRBV12-5
CDR3: CASGLIPLAGGPALEQYF

V: TRBV2
CDR3: CASSEAGLNIQYF